The 2 T cell receptor beta chains below were found in one sample sequenced in a study of shared clonotypes between healthy human individuals. Assay used: immunoSEQ multiplex PCR; TCRdb lists only in-frame clones, some missing. This sample has over 1.5 million clones; 95% to 99% occur once, and the top ten carry roughly 0.45%. What was sequenced was naive CD4+ T cells sorted from blood. Subset described: CD45RA+ positively selected. The receptors derive from a man aged 30 to 39 in good health.

The chain couples TRBV18 to TRBJ2-4; D is ambiguous. Germline V gives CDR1 KGHSH, CDR2 LQKENI. This CDR3 is 16 amino acids long. Trimming removed 3 bases at V and 2 bases at J, with 14 bases between. DNA for the CDR3: TGTGCCAGCTCACCTTACATACCCGCAACCAAAAACATTCAGTACTTC. This encodes CASSPYIPATKNIQYF.

The V gene is TRBV19, the J gene TRBJ2-3; no definite D call. The CDR3 length is 12 residues. Germline V gives CDR1 LNHDA, CDR2 SQIVND (reference sequence). V lost 3 bases to trimming and J lost 4 bases, with 5 bases between them. The CDR3 DNA reads TGTGCCAGTAGTATTTACCCAGATACGCAGTATTTT. It yields the protein CASSIYPDTQYF.